This TCR beta chain originates from a study of graft-versus-host responses after intestinal transplantation. The study's findings and limits: The study associated peak circulating GvH clone levels with early post-transplant HvG declines.

Profiling relied on immunoSEQ multiplex PCR, and the TCRdb table lists in-frame clones only, not all of them. The table records around 88,000 clones, more than 85% of them present only once. A word on this clone: No antigen is known for it.

CDR3 length: 15 residues. The germline V gene encodes CDR1 MNHNS and CDR2 SASEGT. The junction had 1 base not matched to a gene; V was cut back by 3 bases and J by 3 bases. The TCR was taken from a human donor who was the organ donor for an intestinal transplant. The gene calls are TRBV6-1 and TRBJ2-1; TRBD1 matches at 11 bases. Source: unstimulated CD8+ T cells sorted from spleen or lymph node cells, taken before transplant. As DNA, the CDR3 is TGTGCCAGCAGTGAGGGGACAGGGGGCTACAATGAGCAGTTCTTC. This gives the protein CASSEGTGGYNEQFF.